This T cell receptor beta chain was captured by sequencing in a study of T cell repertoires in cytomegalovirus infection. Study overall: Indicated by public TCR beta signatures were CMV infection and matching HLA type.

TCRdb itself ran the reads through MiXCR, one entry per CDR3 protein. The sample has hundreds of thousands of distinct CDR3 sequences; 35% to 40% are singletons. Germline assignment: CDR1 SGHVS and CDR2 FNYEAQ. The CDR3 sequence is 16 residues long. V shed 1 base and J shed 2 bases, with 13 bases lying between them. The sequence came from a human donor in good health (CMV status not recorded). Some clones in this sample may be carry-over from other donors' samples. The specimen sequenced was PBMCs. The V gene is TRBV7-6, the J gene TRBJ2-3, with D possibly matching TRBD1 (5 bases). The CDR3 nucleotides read TGTGCCAGCAGCTTAGTTTGGGGCAGCCTCACAGATACGCAGTATTTT. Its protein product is CASSLVWGSLTDTQYF.